This T cell receptor beta chain was captured by sequencing in a study of T cell responses to AZD1222 COVID-19 vaccine. General study results and limits: Two AZD1222 doses significantly raised spike-specific TCR breadth and depth over controls. Spike-wide coverage was observed for vaccine-associated CD4 TCRs, with dominant responses at 160-218 and 743-854.

Sequencing was performed with immunoSEQ multiplex PCR; in TCRdb, only in-frame clones are kept and a portion is missing. This table has about 110,000 clones, 70% to 90% appearing once. The CDR3 spans 14 residues. Per germline, CDR1 MNHEY and CDR2 SMNVEV (reference sequence). Trimming removed 6 bases at V and 4 bases at J, with 15 bases between. Details on this clone: Its antigen is not identified.

The V call is TRBV27, the J call TRBJ2-5; D may correspond to TRBD1 or TRBD2 (6 bases each). The material was peripheral blood, obtained on day 0 of MenACWY control vaccination. The sequence was obtained from an adult in good health. The CDR3 spells CASRRDWGAETQYF. In DNA, the CDR3 is TGTGCCAGCAGGCGGGACTGGGGGGCAGAGACCCAGTACTTC.